A selection of T cell receptor beta chains follows, all from one sample in a study of cytomegalovirus exposure and HLA in healthy donors. Produced via immunoSEQ multiplex PCR; TCRdb's table is partial and in-frame only. This sample has about 190,000 clones, with 87% found just once. The material sequenced was PBMCs. Receptors originate from a boy younger than 10 in good health and CMV-seronegative. The conserved cysteine and the conserved F or W are not part of the CDR3 here. Clone size appears in some rows only: once, few, many, or a class for an expanded clone.

J,V,size,CDR3
TRBJ2-1,TRBV19,.,ASSSGTGRDNEQF
TRBJ2-5,TRBV30,.,AWSAEWETQY
TRBJ1-4,TRBV7-9,.,ASSLGTGGHNEKLF
TRBJ2-5,TRBV7-2,.,ASSQIGTGEETQY
TRBJ1-1,TRBV5-1,.,ASSLGMSVVTEAF
TRBJ1-6,TRBV2,.,ASRDRSSYNSPLH
TRBJ1-2,TRBV28,.,ASSFEFGYT
TRBJ2-7,TRBV27,.,ASSLAGAASGQY
TRBJ2-1,TRBV5-1,.,ASSSGGRPYNEQF
TRBJ2-3,TRBV27,.,ASSLRPRTDITDTQY
TRBJ2-4,TRBV6-1,.,ASSEAGRGGGY
TRBJ2-7,TRBV6-6,.,ASTEGASQGYEQY
TRBJ2-3,TRBV2,.,ASSEPQIRTAHSTDTQY
TRBJ1-1,TRBV2,.,ASRIETGRAF
TRBJ2-5,TRBV7-2,.,ASSLLSGPQETQY
TRBJ2-1,TRBV7-9,.,ASSPSTGFLGNEQF
TRBJ2-3,TRBV9,.,ASSPDGGLAGGNTDTQY
TRBJ2-5,TRBV5-1,.,ASSSQGEETQY
TRBJ2-3,TRBV9,.,ASSAGDTQY
TRBJ1-1,TRBV5-4,.,ASRVDRADTEAF
TRBJ1-3,TRBV6-5,few,ASSNRAGNTIY
TRBJ2-7,TRBV4-1,.,ASSQGIFFRGCEQY
TRBJ1-6,TRBV30,.,AWSPGQGDNSPLH
TRBJ2-1,TRBV18,.,ASSLGTSGLNEQF
TRBJ2-7,TRBV25-1,.,ASSGTGVREQY
TRBJ1-2,TRBV19,once,ASSPRQGNYGYT
TRBJ1-2,TRBV27,.,ASSPRTKSYGYT
TRBJ1-2,TRBV6-5,.,ASNAGSLNGGYT
TRBJ2-7,TRBV6-1,.,ASSGQGSHEQY
TRBJ2-7,TRBV6-6,.,ASSYGRAKDEQY
TRBJ2-3,TRBV7-9,.,ASSLVSGLAGTDTQY
TRBJ1-5,TRBV11-2,.,ASSLAAGNQPQH
TRBJ1-2,TRBV29-1,.,SVGEPRGTGGYT
TRBJ2-7,TRBV5-4,.,ASSRAGTGVTYEQY
TRBJ2-3,TRBV2,.,ASHRDRGGDTQY
TRBJ1-3,TRBV28,.,ASNPQGSGNTIY
TRBJ2-5,TRBV7-8,.,ASSLVTGGEETQY
TRBJ2-6,TRBV5-6,.,ASSFRQAGANVLT
TRBJ1-4,TRBV5-1,.,ASSPQGALSNEKLF
TRBJ2-2,TRBV5-1,.,ASSLDRGGTGELF
TRBJ2-1,TRBV7-9,.,ASSASSSGSFYNEQF
TRBJ2-7,TRBV5-6,.,ASSLQGGGEQY
TRBJ1-5,TRBV5-1,.,ASSSGQGDSNQPQH
TRBJ1-6,TRBV18,.,ASSPGGGSSYNSPLH
TRBJ2-7,TRBV19,.,ASSIRGDSYEQY
TRBJ2-7,TRBV7-2,.,ASRRTSFYEQY
TRBJ2-5,TRBV7-8,.,ASSQRGTQY
TRBJ1-3,TRBV7-8,.,ASSARLVSGNTIY
TRBJ2-1,TRBV19,.,ASRRRLASSQF
TRBJ2-7,TRBV5-1,.,ASTRGLEYEQY
TRBJ1-5,TRBV19,.,ASSIGVLRVDDQPQH
TRBJ1-1,TRBV10-3,once,ATRPWDSPDRTEAF
TRBJ2-3,TRBV29-1,.,SVEFDLGQGDPQPPDYTDTQY
TRBJ1-2,TRBV11-3,.,ASSLGQDRRHNYGYT
TRBJ2-7,TRBV19,.,ASSFAGGFSGEQY